A selection of T cell receptor beta chains follows, all from one sample in a study of long-term antiretroviral therapy in people with HIV. Assay: immunoSEQ multiplex PCR; the TCRdb copy retains only in-frame clones and omits some. The sample consists of 20,000 to 25,000 clones, over 80% of them appearing once. This material consisted of unsorted PBMCs, taken 1.6 years after starting antiretroviral therapy. The receptors come from a man aged 40-50 years with HIV. Each CDR3 is given with its conserved first and last residue. Fields, in order: V gene, J gene, D gene, clone size, CDR3 protein, CDR3 DNA. D genes are given only for firm matches. Size values are once, few and many counts, or a class for expanded clones, and some rows have none.

v_call: TRBV2; j_call: TRBJ1-6; d_call: .; clone_size: .; cdr3_aa: CASSVSQGGSPLHF; cdr3_nt: TGTGCCAGCAGTGTAAGCCAGGGCGGATCACCCCTCCACTTT
v_call: TRBV18; j_call: TRBJ1-1; d_call: .; clone_size: .; cdr3_aa: CASSNQGGTEAFF; cdr3_nt: TGTGCCAGCTCAAATCAGGGAGGCACTGAAGCTTTCTTT
v_call: TRBV7-3; j_call: TRBJ2-7; d_call: .; clone_size: .; cdr3_aa: CASSLNPRGPVHEQYF; cdr3_nt: TGTGCCAGCAGCTTAAACCCCCGCGGACCTGTACACGAGCAGTACTTC
v_call: TRBV9; j_call: TRBJ2-3; d_call: TRBD1; clone_size: .; cdr3_aa: CASSVDPLGTGGIDTQYF; cdr3_nt: TGTGCCAGCAGCGTAGACCCGCTCGGGACAGGGGGCATCGATACGCAGTATTTT
v_call: TRBV5-6; j_call: TRBJ2-7; d_call: TRBD2; clone_size: .; cdr3_aa: CASRGRGRAGGSYEQYF; cdr3_nt: TGTGCCAGCAGAGGGCGAGGGCGGGCGGGAGGGTCCTACGAGCAGTACTTC
v_call: TRBV5-1; j_call: TRBJ1-4; d_call: .; clone_size: few; cdr3_aa: CASSLERGNEKLFF; cdr3_nt: TGCGCCAGCAGCCTGGAAAGGGGCAATGAAAAACTGTTTTTT
v_call: TRBV4-1; j_call: TRBJ1-1; d_call: TRBD1; clone_size: .; cdr3_aa: CASSQDGRDRVATEAFF; cdr3_nt: TGCGCCAGCAGCCAAGATGGAAGGGACAGGGTCGCCACTGAAGCTTTCTTT
v_call: TRBV6-5; j_call: TRBJ2-1; d_call: TRBD2; clone_size: .; cdr3_aa: CASSYSASGMYNEQFF; cdr3_nt: TGTGCCAGCAGTTACTCGGCTAGCGGGATGTACAATGAGCAGTTCTTC
v_call: TRBV27; j_call: TRBJ2-4; d_call: TRBD1; clone_size: once; cdr3_aa: CASMDRNLSLAKNIQYF; cdr3_nt: TGTGCCAGCATGGACAGGAACCTTTCGTTAGCCAAAAACATTCAGTACTTC
v_call: TRBV10-3; j_call: TRBJ2-3; d_call: .; clone_size: .; cdr3_aa: CALILDGTFNTDTQYF; cdr3_nt: TGTGCCTTAATACTAGACGGAACATTTAACACAGATACGCAGTATTTT
v_call: TRBV9; j_call: TRBJ2-7; d_call: TRBD2; clone_size: .; cdr3_aa: CASSVGAGAYEQYF; cdr3_nt: TGTGCCAGCAGCGTAGGAGCGGGAGCCTACGAGCAGTACTTC
v_call: TRBV18; j_call: TRBJ2-4; d_call: .; clone_size: once; cdr3_aa: CASSREQGPGGIQYF; cdr3_nt: TGTGCCAGCTCCCGAGAGCAGGGGCCCGGGGGCATTCAGTACTTC
v_call: TRBV7-9; j_call: TRBJ2-1; d_call: .; clone_size: .; cdr3_aa: CASSSARDEQFF; cdr3_nt: TGTGCCAGCAGCTCGGCTAGAGACGAGCAGTTCTTC
v_call: TRBV6-1; j_call: TRBJ1-2; d_call: TRBD1; clone_size: few; cdr3_aa: CASSADLFDRVYGYTF; cdr3_nt: TGTGCCAGCAGTGCCGACTTATTCGACAGGGTCTATGGCTACACCTTC
v_call: TRBV19; j_call: TRBJ2-1; d_call: .; clone_size: .; cdr3_aa: CASSMTSSFVNEQFF; cdr3_nt: TGTGCCAGTAGTATGACTAGTTCTTTCGTCAATGAGCAGTTCTTC
v_call: TRBV7-8; j_call: TRBJ1-5; d_call: .; clone_size: .; cdr3_aa: CASSLAGTSNQPQHF; cdr3_nt: TGTGCCAGCAGCTTGGCCGGGACTAGCAATCAGCCCCAGCATTTT
v_call: TRBV4-1; j_call: TRBJ2-2; d_call: TRBD1; clone_size: .; cdr3_aa: CASSPRDSYTGELFF; cdr3_nt: TGCGCCAGCAGCCCACGGGACAGTTACACCGGGGAGCTGTTTTTT
v_call: TRBV29-1; j_call: TRBJ2-3; d_call: .; clone_size: once; cdr3_aa: CSVEDGGSTDTQYF; cdr3_nt: TGCAGCGTTGAAGATGGCGGGAGCACAGATACGCAGTATTTT
v_call: TRBV10-3; j_call: TRBJ1-3; d_call: .; clone_size: .; cdr3_aa: CAIRKTVDANTIYF; cdr3_nt: TGTGCCATCAGGAAGACAGTAGATGCAAACACCATATATTTT
v_call: TRBV2; j_call: TRBJ2-2; d_call: TRBD1; clone_size: few; cdr3_aa: CASRTTGQTNPPPNTGELFF; cdr3_nt: TGTGCCAGCAGAACCACGGGACAGACGAACCCACCTCCTAACACCGGGGAGCTGTTTTTT
v_call: TRBV4-1; j_call: TRBJ2-1; d_call: .; clone_size: .; cdr3_aa: CASRPSPYGVSSYNEQFF; cdr3_nt: TGCGCCAGCAGACCCTCCCCTTATGGGGTCAGCTCCTACAATGAGCAGTTCTTC
v_call: TRBV9; j_call: TRBJ2-7; d_call: .; clone_size: .; cdr3_aa: CASSVDGGRKQYF; cdr3_nt: TGTGCCAGCAGCGTAGATGGGGGCCGGAAGCAGTACTTC
v_call: TRBV5-1; j_call: TRBJ2-1; d_call: TRBD2; clone_size: .; cdr3_aa: CASSLTSGGAYNEQFF; cdr3_nt: TGCGCCAGCAGCTTGACTAGCGGGGGGGCCTACAATGAGCAGTTCTTC
v_call: TRBV6-5; j_call: TRBJ1-6; d_call: TRBD1; clone_size: .; cdr3_aa: CASYRGRNSPLHF; cdr3_nt: TGTGCCAGTTACAGGGGGCGAAATTCACCCCTCCACTTT
v_call: TRBV2; j_call: TRBJ1-5; d_call: TRBD1; clone_size: .; cdr3_aa: CASSEEDRGRQPQHF; cdr3_nt: TGTGCCAGCAGTGAAGAGGACAGGGGTCGTCAGCCCCAGCATTTT
v_call: TRBV7-3; j_call: TRBJ2-7; d_call: .; clone_size: few; cdr3_aa: CASSLNRYYEQYF; cdr3_nt: TGTGCCAGCAGCTTAAACAGGTACTACGAGCAGTACTTC
v_call: TRBV2; j_call: TRBJ1-5; d_call: .; clone_size: .; cdr3_aa: CASSEGTYSNQPQHF; cdr3_nt: TGTGCCAGCAGTGAGGGGACATACAGCAATCAGCCCCAGCATTTT
v_call: TRBV11-2; j_call: TRBJ1-1; d_call: TRBD1; clone_size: .; cdr3_aa: CASSQQGSSYNTEAFF; cdr3_nt: TGTGCCAGCAGCCAACAGGGGAGTTCTTATAACACTGAAGCTTTCTTT
v_call: TRBV4-1; j_call: TRBJ1-2; d_call: TRBD1; clone_size: .; cdr3_aa: CASSLGQGAGRYYGYTF; cdr3_nt: TGCGCCAGCAGCCTCGGACAGGGAGCGGGGAGATACTATGGCTACACCTTC
v_call: TRBV27; j_call: TRBJ1-1; d_call: .; clone_size: .; cdr3_aa: CASRGGRAEAFF; cdr3_nt: TGTGCCTCACGGGGCGGGAGGGCTGAAGCTTTCTTT
v_call: TRBV9; j_call: TRBJ2-2; d_call: TRBD2; clone_size: .; cdr3_aa: CASSSGLAGPTTGELFF; cdr3_nt: TGTGCCAGCAGCTCGGGACTAGCGGGACCGACCACCGGGGAGCTGTTTTTT
v_call: TRBV11-3; j_call: TRBJ2-1; d_call: TRBD2; clone_size: once; cdr3_aa: CASSFYGGERFF; cdr3_nt: TGTGCCAGCAGCTTCTATGGGGGGGAGCGGTTCTTC
v_call: TRBV5-4; j_call: TRBJ2-1; d_call: TRBD1; clone_size: .; cdr3_aa: CASSRDRDNEQFF; cdr3_nt: TGTGCCAGCAGCCGGGACAGGGACAATGAGCAGTTCTTC
v_call: TRBV7-9; j_call: TRBJ2-7; d_call: TRBD1; clone_size: .; cdr3_aa: CASSAPRDRGSYEQYF; cdr3_nt: TGTGCCAGCAGCGCCCCCCGGGACAGGGGGTCCTACGAGCAGTACTTC
v_call: TRBV29-1; j_call: TRBJ2-1; d_call: .; clone_size: .; cdr3_aa: CSVDGEWGRSYNEQFF; cdr3_nt: TGCAGCGTTGATGGGGAGTGGGGGCGCTCCTACAATGAGCAGTTCTTC
v_call: TRBV10-3; j_call: TRBJ2-1; d_call: .; clone_size: .; cdr3_aa: CAMGNDNEQFF; cdr3_nt: TGTGCCATGGGGAACGACAATGAGCAGTTCTTC
v_call: TRBV9; j_call: TRBJ1-1; d_call: .; clone_size: .; cdr3_aa: CASSVAGSAGAFF; cdr3_nt: TGTGCCAGCAGCGTAGCTGGGTCCGCGGGGGCTTTCTTT
v_call: TRBV6-1; j_call: TRBJ1-5; d_call: .; clone_size: .; cdr3_aa: CASCKGMFNQPQHF; cdr3_nt: TGTGCCAGCTGCAAAGGGATGTTCAATCAGCCCCAGCATTTT
v_call: TRBV2; j_call: TRBJ2-7; d_call: TRBD1; clone_size: .; cdr3_aa: CASSLDRAGEQYF; cdr3_nt: TGTGCCAGCAGTCTGGACAGGGCCGGCGAGCAGTACTTC
v_call: TRBV29-1; j_call: TRBJ2-1; d_call: TRBD1; clone_size: .; cdr3_aa: CSVEEGQGSSYNEQFF; cdr3_nt: TGCAGCGTTGAAGAGGGACAGGGAAGCTCCTACAATGAGCAGTTCTTC
v_call: TRBV9; j_call: TRBJ1-2; d_call: TRBD1; clone_size: few; cdr3_aa: CASSVNAQGEDGYTF; cdr3_nt: TGTGCCAGCAGCGTTAACGCCCAGGGGGAGGATGGCTACACCTTC
v_call: TRBV29-1; j_call: TRBJ1-1; d_call: .; clone_size: once; cdr3_aa: CSVESREGNTEAFF; cdr3_nt: TGCAGCGTTGAAAGTCGGGAGGGGAACACTGAAGCTTTCTTT
v_call: TRBV27; j_call: TRBJ2-7; d_call: .; clone_size: few; cdr3_aa: CASSPRTGAPYEQYF; cdr3_nt: TGTGCCAGCAGCCCCCGGACGGGAGCACCCTACGAGCAGTACTTC
v_call: TRBV5-1; j_call: TRBJ1-2; d_call: .; clone_size: .; cdr3_aa: CASSSRASGANYGYTF; cdr3_nt: TGCGCCAGCAGCTCCCGGGCCTCCGGTGCTAACTATGGCTACACCTTC
v_call: TRBV7-6; j_call: TRBJ2-1; d_call: TRBD2; clone_size: .; cdr3_aa: CASSLFWGRGAGSEQFF; cdr3_nt: TGTGCCAGCAGCTTATTCTGGGGGCGGGGGGCCGGGTCTGAGCAGTTCTTC
v_call: TRBV4-2; j_call: TRBJ1-4; d_call: .; clone_size: .; cdr3_aa: CASSQDGGLGMEKLFF; cdr3_nt: TGTGCCAGCAGCCAAGATGGTGGGCTAGGGATGGAAAAACTGTTTTTT
v_call: TRBV5-5; j_call: TRBJ2-7; d_call: .; clone_size: .; cdr3_aa: CASSLVLGQFTYEQYF; cdr3_nt: TGTGCCAGCAGCTTGGTATTAGGACAGTTCACCTACGAGCAGTACTTC
v_call: TRBV27; j_call: TRBJ2-7; d_call: .; clone_size: few; cdr3_aa: CASSHYRTKPYEQYF; cdr3_nt: TGTGCCAGCAGTCACTACAGAACTAAACCCTACGAGCAGTACTTC
v_call: TRBV6-6; j_call: TRBJ1-5; d_call: TRBD1; clone_size: .; cdr3_aa: CASRTGDHQPQHF; cdr3_nt: TGTGCCAGCCGGACAGGGGACCATCAGCCCCAGCATTTT
v_call: TRBV10-3; j_call: TRBJ2-2; d_call: .; clone_size: .; cdr3_aa: CAITPGNTGELFF; cdr3_nt: TGTGCCATCACTCCAGGGAACACCGGGGAGCTGTTTTTT
v_call: TRBV7-9; j_call: TRBJ2-7; d_call: .; clone_size: .; cdr3_aa: CASSPIFGGGRPYEQYF; cdr3_nt: TGTGCCAGCAGCCCTATATTTGGGGGCGGTAGGCCCTACGAGCAGTACTTC
v_call: TRBV5-8; j_call: TRBJ2-3; d_call: TRBD2; clone_size: .; cdr3_aa: CASSRIAGGSTDTQYF; cdr3_nt: TGTGCCAGCAGCAGAATAGCGGGAGGTAGCACAGATACGCAGTATTTT
v_call: TRBV4-2; j_call: TRBJ2-1; d_call: .; clone_size: .; cdr3_aa: CASSQGVRLEQFF; cdr3_nt: TGTGCCAGCAGCCAAGGGGTCCGGTTAGAGCAGTTCTTC
v_call: TRBV4-2; j_call: TRBJ1-4; d_call: .; clone_size: few; cdr3_aa: CASSQEGQGGKLFF; cdr3_nt: TGTGCCAGCAGCCAAGAAGGGCAGGGTGGAAAACTGTTTTTT
v_call: TRBV4-1; j_call: TRBJ1-3; d_call: TRBD1; clone_size: few; cdr3_aa: CASSLYSPGQGDNTIYF; cdr3_nt: TGCGCCAGCAGCCTTTATTCACCGGGACAGGGGGACAACACCATATATTTT
v_call: TRBV29-1; j_call: TRBJ2-2; d_call: TRBD1; clone_size: .; cdr3_aa: CSARQGAGELFF; cdr3_nt: TGCAGCGCCCGACAGGGGGCCGGGGAGCTGTTTTTT
v_call: TRBV27; j_call: TRBJ2-3; d_call: .; clone_size: .; cdr3_aa: CASSLGSLTDTQYF; cdr3_nt: TGTGCCAGCAGTTTGGGAAGCCTCACAGATACGCAGTATTTT
v_call: TRBV6-5; j_call: TRBJ1-6; d_call: .; clone_size: .; cdr3_aa: CASAQSLTYNSPLHF; cdr3_nt: TGTGCCAGCGCCCAGTCCCTAACCTATAATTCACCCCTCCACTTT
v_call: TRBV7-9; j_call: TRBJ2-5; d_call: .; clone_size: .; cdr3_aa: CASGAVTLGGTKETQYF; cdr3_nt: TGTGCCAGCGGGGCCGTGACACTCGGAGGAACAAAAGAGACCCAGTACTTC